Listed below are T cell receptor beta chains from one sample, sequenced in a study of tumor-infiltrating lymphocytes in localized non-small cell lung cancer. Measured with immunoSEQ multiplex PCR; TCRdb has only the in-frame clones, and not every one. This table holds about 8,900 clones, approximately 74% found once. The sequencing sample was made of uninvolved lung tissue not adjacent to the tumor. Every receptor here comes from a human donor with non-small cell lung cancer. Each CDR3 is given with its conserved first and last residue. Each record gives: V gene, clone size, D gene, J gene, CDR3 DNA, CDR3 protein. D genes are given only for firm matches. Some rows have no size entry. The others give once, few or many, or a class for an expanded clone.

TRBV30,.,.,TRBJ1-5,TGTGCCTGGGGACAGCTCAATCAGCCCCAGCATTTT,CAWGQLNQPQHF
TRBV7-8,once,TRBD1,TRBJ2-5,TGTGCCAGCAGCACAGGGACAGGGGGGGAGACCCAGTACTTC,CASSTGTGGETQYF
TRBV6-1,.,.,TRBJ2-7,TGTGCCAGCAGTGAATATCGGGTGGTCTACGAGCAGTACTTC,CASSEYRVVYEQYF
TRBV29-1,.,.,TRBJ2-7,TGCAGCGTTCCGCCCCTCGAGCAGTACTTC,CSVPPLEQYF
TRBV6-5,.,.,TRBJ1-2,TGTGCCAGCAGCCGACAGGAGACCTATGGCTACACCTTC,CASSRQETYGYTF
TRBV11-2,.,TRBD1,TRBJ2-1,TGTGCCAGCAGCTCCGGGACAGGGGGCGTGGGGAGGCAGTTCTTC,CASSSGTGGVGRQFF
TRBV7-9,once,.,TRBJ1-5,TGTGCCAGCAGCCCTACGGCCGCGGGGGATCAGCCCCAGCATTTT,CASSPTAAGDQPQHF
TRBV4-1,.,TRBD1,TRBJ2-7,TGCGCCAGCAGCCCGGCAGATTTGGACAGGTCCTACGAGCAGTACTTC,CASSPADLDRSYEQYF
TRBV5-1,.,.,TRBJ1-4,TGCGCCAGCAGCCCACCACAGGGAGAAAAACTGTTTTTT,CASSPPQGEKLFF
TRBV5-1,medium-sized,.,TRBJ2-1,TGCGCCAGCAGCCACGTCCAAGCGGCAGAGCAGTTCTTC,CASSHVQAAEQFF
TRBV6-5,medium-sized,TRBD1,TRBJ2-7,TGTGCCAGCAGCCCCGGCAGGGGGAAATACGAGCAGTACTTC,CASSPGRGKYEQYF
TRBV27,.,.,TRBJ2-3,TGTGCCAGCAGTCCTCAGTCAGATACGCAGTATTTT,CASSPQSDTQYF
TRBV7-2,once,.,TRBJ1-4,TGTGCCAGCAGCCCAGGGGCCGACAATGAAAAACTGTTTTTT,CASSPGADNEKLFF
TRBV4-3,medium-sized,.,TRBJ1-5,TGCGCCAGCAGCTTGACCACAGGGAGCAATCAGCCCCAGCATTTT,CASSLTTGSNQPQHF
TRBV14,.,.,TRBJ2-7,TGTGCCAGCAGCCAATTCGCCCACATGGACAGTTTTGACGAGCAGTACTTC,CASSQFAHMDSFDEQYF
TRBV7-7,medium-sized,TRBD2,TRBJ2-7,TGTGCTAGCAGCCAGGGGACTAGCGGCTCCTACGAGCAGTACTTC,CASSQGTSGSYEQYF
TRBV20-1,.,.,TRBJ1-1,TGCAGTGCTAGAAGAGACAGCGAAGCTTTCTTT,CSARRDSEAFF
TRBV9,.,TRBD2,TRBJ2-7,TGTGCCAGCAGCTTAGCGGGAGGCGAGCAGTACTTC,CASSLAGGEQYF
TRBV9,.,TRBD2,TRBJ2-7,TGTGCCAGCAGCGTAGCTAGCGGGAGTCCCTACGAGCAGTACTTC,CASSVASGSPYEQYF
TRBV9,.,.,TRBJ2-3,TGTGCCAGCAGATCACAGGGTCCAGATACGCAGTATTTT,CASRSQGPDTQYF
TRBV7-9,.,.,TRBJ1-1,TGTGCCAGCAGCTTCTCTACCCGTGAGGGGTGGAGAACTGAAGCTTTCTTT,CASSFSTREGWRTEAFF
TRBV25-1,medium-sized,.,TRBJ1-1,TGTGCCAGCAAGTGGGGGTTGAACACTGAAGCTTTCTTT,CASKWGLNTEAFF
TRBV18,.,TRBD1,TRBJ1-5,TGTGCCAGCTCACTCGCACAGGGGGTAGGGCAGCCCCAGCATTTT,CASSLAQGVGQPQHF
TRBV19,.,TRBD1,TRBJ1-5,TGTGTTAGGGGGCTGGGGAATCAGCCCCAGCATTTT,CVRGLGNQPQHF
TRBV12-5,.,TRBD2,TRBJ2-2,TGTGCTAGTGGTTTGGCCCTAGCGGGAGTTGGGGAGCTGTTTTTT,CASGLALAGVGELFF
TRBV19,medium-sized,TRBD1,TRBJ1-1,TGTGCCAGTAGCCCGGGACAGGGTGCCACTGAAGCTTTCTTT,CASSPGQGATEAFF
TRBV7-9,few,TRBD2,TRBJ2-7,TGTGCCAGCAGCTTAGCGCGAGCGGGCGGGACTAGGTCGTGGGAGCAGTACTTC,CASSLARAGGTRSWEQYF
TRBV9,.,TRBD2,TRBJ2-1,TGTGCCAGCCATTGGGGCTTGACTAGCGGGAGGGACAATGAGCAGTTCTTC,CASHWGLTSGRDNEQFF
TRBV7-9,few,TRBD2,TRBJ2-7,TGTGCCAGCAGCTTAGTGAGCGGGAGGTCCTACGAGCAGTACTTC,CASSLVSGRSYEQYF
TRBV27,once,.,TRBJ1-5,TGTGCCAGCAGTTCATATTTTAGCAATCAGCCCCAGCATTTT,CASSSYFSNQPQHF
TRBV4-2,.,TRBD2,TRBJ2-7,TGTGCCAGCAGCCAAGAGGCGGGAGAACGCGAGCAGTACTTC,CASSQEAGEREQYF